This paragraph covers one TCR beta chain sequence. The antigen is not known. Trimming took 0 bases from V and 7 from J; bases not matched to a gene: 3. Germline assignment: CDR1 SGHRS and CDR2 YFSETQ. This CDR3 contains 16 residues. Each donor's status was that of a healthy bone marrow donor. The source of the sample is a study of cytomegalovirus exposure and HLA in healthy donors. Study-wide findings and caveats: Relative to the approximately 670-donor mean, N-insertions were reportedly fewer in an Asian-associated ancestry cluster in a later analysis.

The PCR made use of 60 Vbeta and 13 Jbeta primers. Libraries were prepared by immunoSEQ multiplex PCR; TCRdb keeps only in-frame clonotypes and omits some of them. Among 140,000 or so clones listed, approximately 65% were seen once. The source of this sequence is a woman aged 55-75 years in good health and CMV-seronegative. Sequences were obtained from PBMCs. This chain connects TRBV5-1 to TRBJ2-1; 14 bases line up with TRBD2. DNA of the CDR3: TGCGCCAGCAGCTTGGGACTAGCGGGGGGGCAAAATGAGCAGTTCTTC. It yields the protein CASSLGLAGGQNEQFF.